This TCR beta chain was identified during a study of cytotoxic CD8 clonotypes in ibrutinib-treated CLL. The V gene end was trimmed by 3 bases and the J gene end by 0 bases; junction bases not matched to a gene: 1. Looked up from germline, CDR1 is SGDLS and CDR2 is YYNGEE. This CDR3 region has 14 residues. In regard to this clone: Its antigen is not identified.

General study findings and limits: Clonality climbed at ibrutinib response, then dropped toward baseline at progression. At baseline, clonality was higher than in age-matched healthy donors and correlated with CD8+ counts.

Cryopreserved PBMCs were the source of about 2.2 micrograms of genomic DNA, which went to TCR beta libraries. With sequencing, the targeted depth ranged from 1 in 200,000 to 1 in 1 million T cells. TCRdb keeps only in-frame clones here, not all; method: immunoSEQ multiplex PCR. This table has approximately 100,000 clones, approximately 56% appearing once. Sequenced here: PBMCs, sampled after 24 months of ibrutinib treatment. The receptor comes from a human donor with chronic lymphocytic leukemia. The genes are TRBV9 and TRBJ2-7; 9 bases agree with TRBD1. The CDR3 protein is CASSGGQGSYEQYF. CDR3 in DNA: TGTGCCAGCAGCGGGGGACAGGGCTCCTACGAGCAGTACTTC.